Listed here are 9 T cell receptor beta chains from one sample, sequenced in a study of blood T cell repertoires in COVID-19. The protocol was immunoSEQ multiplex PCR, while the TCRdb copy is restricted to in-frame clones and leaves out a portion. Of around 500,000 clones in the sample, 70% to 90% are singletons; the top ten hold approximately 1.8%. Sequencing was performed on PBMCs or T cells enriched from blood (not recorded which). These receptors were collected from a woman aged 35 to 49 who had recovered from COVID-19.

This chain connects TRBV4-3 to TRBJ1-2; 9 bases are shared with TRBD1. The CDR3 consists of 15 residues. Germline assignment: CDR1 LGHNA and CDR2 YSLEER. V was clipped by 0 bases and J by 7 bases; unmatched bases: 6. The CDR3 DNA sequence: TGCGCCAGCAGCCAAGAAACACAGGGGGCCGGTGGCTACACCTTC. It encodes CASSQETQGAGGYTF.

CDR3 amino acids: CASSQVPVGQGLVEQYF. The DNA for the CDR3 is TGTGCCAGCAGCCAAGTCCCCGTGGGACAGGGTTTAGTCGAGCAGTACTTC. The chain links TRBV4-2 to TRBJ2-7; 9 bases are shared with TRBD1. This CDR3 has 17 residues. V lost 1 base and J lost 6; bases outside the gene matches: 13. Germline CDR1 LGHNA, CDR2 YNFKEQ.

This chain joins TRBV7-2 and TRBJ2-7, with TRBD2 matching over 8 bases. V lost 5 bases and J lost 3; bases outside the gene matches: 6. There are 14 residues in the CDR3. The germline CDR1 and CDR2 sequences are SGHTA and FQGNSA. The CDR3 is CASSMRTSRYEQYF. DNA for the CDR3: TGTGCCAGCAGCATGAGGACTAGCCGCTACGAGCAGTACTTC.

This clone is a singleton in its sample. This chain uses TRBV6-4 with TRBJ2-1; D is perhaps TRBD2 (5 bases). In germline, CDR1 is MRHNA, CDR2 SNTAGT. The ends were cut back, 0 bases at V and 9 bases at J, with 9 bases in the middle. CDR3 length equals 13 residues. The CDR3 nucleotides are TGTGCCAGCAGTGACTCGACTGAGGGTGAGCAGTTCTTC. Translation gives CASSDSTEGEQFF.

V is TRBV25-1 and J is TRBJ2-7; D is possibly TRBD1 (6 bases). The germline gives CDR1 MGHDK, CDR2 SYGVNS. This CDR3 is built from 13 residues. The V gene lost 5 bases and the J gene lost 3 bases, with 11 bases spanning the gap. CDR3 nucleotides: TGTGCCAGCAGTAGGACAGACTTCTACGAGCAGTACTTC. It yields the protein CASSRTDFYEQYF.

The chain combines TRBV29-1 with TRBJ1-1, with TRBD1 matching 8 bases. The junction had 6 bases not matched to a gene; V was cut back by 1 base and J by 2 bases. Germline CDR1 reads SQVTM; CDR2 reads ANQGSEA. CDR3 length equals 15 residues. The CDR3 is CSVEGQGSYNTEAFF. CDR3 in DNA: TGCAGCGTTGAAGGACAGGGGTCCTACAACACTGAAGCTTTCTTT.

This rearrangement joins TRBV4-3 to TRBJ1-3; D might be TRBD1 (5 bases). This CDR3 is 17 amino acids long. Germline values: CDR1 LGHNA, CDR2 YSLEER. Trimming shortened V by 0 bases and J by 2 bases, and 14 bases separated the two germline ends. The CDR3 region is CASSQDVEGTTGNTIYF. The CDR3, as DNA: TGCGCCAGCAGCCAAGATGTGGAGGGGACTACTGGAAACACCATATATTTT.

The V call is TRBV6-2 or TRBV6-3, the J call TRBJ2-7; 8 nucleotides align to TRBD1. The germline gives CDR1 MNHEY, CDR2 SVGEGT. The CDR3 extends over 18 amino acids. The V and J ends lost 0 bases and 3 bases, in that order; junction bases with no gene match: 13. The DNA for the CDR3 is TGTGCCAGCAGTTACTCGGGATCGCAGGGGGCTTACGACTACGAGCAGTACTTC. It translates to CASSYSGSQGAYDYEQYF.

V is TRBV9 and J is TRBJ2-7; 15 positions match TRBD2. The CDR3 is 16 residues long. V gave up 0 bases and J gave up 4 bases; unmatched junction bases: 2. The germline CDR1 and CDR2 sequences are SGDLS and YYNGEE. The CDR3 bases are TGTGCCAGCAGCGTAGGTGGACTAGCGGGAGGGTACGAGCAGTACTTC. Its protein product is CASSVGGLAGGYEQYF.